A single sample is the source of the 6 T cell receptor beta chains below, sequenced in a study of cytomegalovirus exposure and HLA in healthy donors. Sequenced by immunoSEQ multiplex PCR; TCRdb stores in-frame clones only, minus some. The sample carries 100,000 to 150,000 clones, roughly 87% recorded once. Sequenced input: PBMCs. The receptor set was obtained from a woman younger than 35 in good health and CMV-seronegative.

V and J are TRBV18 and TRBJ1-5; 7 positions match TRBD1. Germline-derived CDR1 and CDR2 are KGHSH and LQKENI. This CDR3 has 15 residues. V shed 5 bases and J 0 bases; nucleotides not matched to a gene: 4. The CDR3 DNA reads TGTGCCAGCTCAGCGGGACAGCTTAGCAATCAGCCCCAGCATTTT. Its translation: CASSAGQLSNQPQHF.

The J gene is TRBJ2-3, the V gene TRBV4-2, with no clear D. This CDR3 has 12 amino acids. V lost 2 bases and J 10 bases, leaving 10 bases between the germline ends. Germline-derived CDR1 and CDR2 are LGHNA and YNFKEQ. The CDR3 is CASSQSFEAQYF. The CDR3 DNA follows: TGTGCCAGCAGCCAATCGTTTGAGGCGCAGTATTTT.

This clone occurred once. This rearrangement joins TRBV7-6 to TRBJ2-5; maybe TRBD1 (6 bases). The CDR3 runs 13 residues. In germline, CDR1 is SGHVS, CDR2 FNYEAQ. The V end lost 1 base, the J end lost 3 bases, and 6 bases lay between the germline ends. In DNA, the CDR3 is TGTGCCAGCAGCTTAGACAGGGAAGAGACCCAGTACTTC. This codes for CASSLDREETQYF.

The rearrangement joins TRBV28 to TRBJ2-7; 12 bases line up with TRBD2. This CDR3 is 14 amino acids long. Per the germline V gene, CDR1 is MDHEN and CDR2 is SYDVKM. Trimming cost V 7 bases and J 4 bases; bases outside gene matches: 5. The CDR3 protein is CASILTSGRYEQYF. CDR3 DNA: TGTGCCAGCATCCTTACTAGCGGGAGGTACGAGCAGTACTTC.

The chain couples TRBV11-2 to TRBJ2-7; 12 positions match TRBD2. Germline assignment: CDR1 SGHAT and CDR2 FQNNGV. V gave up 5 bases and J gave up 0 bases; unmatched junction bases: 5. This CDR3 is 16 amino acids long. The DNA for the CDR3 is TGTGCCAGCAGCCCGATGACTAGCGGGGGCTCCTACGAGCAGTACGTC. Protein sequence: CASSPMTSGGSYEQYV.

The chain joins TRBV4-1 to TRBJ2-5; D not certain. Trimming removed 1 base at V and 2 bases at J, with 8 bases between. The germline gives CDR1 MGHRA, CDR2 YSYEKL. This CDR3 region has 14 residues. The DNA for the CDR3 is TGCGCCAGCAGCCAAGCGACTTTTCAAGAGACCCAGTACTTC. Translated, it gives CASSQATFQETQYF.